This T cell receptor beta chain emerged from a study of shared clonotypes between healthy human individuals. As for the study in general: Aged between 18 and 49, the donors were two women and a few men.

Overall study results and limits: Rarefaction exposed incomplete sorted-subset sequencing despite large depth. On the whole, naive subsets had larger estimated richness than memory subsets had.

Germline V gene lookup returns CDR1 LNHNV and CDR2 YYDKDF (reference sequence). V lost 1 base to trimming and J lost 2 bases; unmatched junction nucleotides: 8. This CDR3 contains 17 residues. With respect to this clone: The antigen is unknown.

Repertoires were generated with immunoSEQ multiplex PCR, while TCRdb's copy carries only in-frame clones and drops some. The sample contains over 750,000 clones, approximately 96% of which appear only once. Naivety among CD8 cells was defined by CD45RO negativity and positive CCR7 selection, thereby excluding terminally differentiated effector memory CD45RA+ cells. This receptor was taken from a man aged 30-40 years in good health. This sequence joins TRBV15 and TRBJ2-7, with 10 bases lining up with TRBD1. The source material was naive CD8+ T cells sorted from blood. The CDR3 sequence: CATSRAPGQGLAYEQYF. For the CDR3, the DNA is TGTGCCACCAGCAGAGCTCCGGGACAGGGGTTAGCCTACGAGCAGTACTTC.